A selection of T cell receptor beta chains follows, all from one sample in a study of shared clonotypes between healthy human individuals. Some clones are missing from TCRdb's copy, which holds only in-frame ones; the method was immunoSEQ multiplex PCR. Of over a million clones listed, around three quarters are singletons. Input material: memory CD4+ T cells from PBMCs. These receptors all come from a man younger than 35 in good health. Some clones in this sample may be carry-over from other donors' samples. Both conserved end residues are part of each CDR3. A D gene is named only where the DNA matches it firmly. The size entry is marked missing in some rows and otherwise reads once, few, many or a size class.

V gene: TRBV18
D gene: -
clone size: few
J gene: TRBJ1-1
CDR3 protein: CASSSYPIGANTEAFF
CDR3 DNA: TGTGCCAGCTCATCCTACCCCATCGGGGCGAACACTGAAGCTTTCTTT

V gene: TRBV27
D gene: -
clone size: -
J gene: TRBJ2-5
CDR3 protein: CASSLSAGARGETQYF
CDR3 DNA: TGTGCCAGCAGTTTATCGGCAGGGGCGCGGGGAGAGACCCAGTACTTC

V gene: TRBV28
D gene: -
clone size: -
J gene: TRBJ1-1
CDR3 protein: CASSLWQENTEAFF
CDR3 DNA: TGTGCCAGCAGTTTGTGGCAGGAGAACACTGAAGCTTTCTTT

V gene: TRBV6-5
D gene: TRBD2
clone size: -
J gene: TRBJ2-3
CDR3 protein: CASSSGGDTQYF
CDR3 DNA: TGTGCCAGCAGTTCGGGAGGGGATACGCAGTATTTT

V gene: TRBV5-1
D gene: -
clone size: -
J gene: TRBJ1-5
CDR3 protein: CASSAWSNQPQHF
CDR3 DNA: TGCGCCAGCAGCGCGTGGAGCAATCAGCCCCAGCATTTT

V gene: TRBV28
D gene: TRBD2
clone size: -
J gene: TRBJ2-1
CDR3 protein: CASSGTTLYNEQFF
CDR3 DNA: TGTGCCAGCAGCGGGACTACTCTTTACAATGAGCAGTTCTTC

V gene: TRBV5-8
D gene: -
clone size: -
J gene: TRBJ1-1
CDR3 protein: CASSLVGMRTEAFF
CDR3 DNA: TGTGCCAGCAGCTTGGTAGGGATGCGCACTGAAGCTTTCTTT

V gene: TRBV5-1
D gene: -
clone size: -
J gene: TRBJ1-3
CDR3 protein: CASSSLGGPGNTIYF
CDR3 DNA: TGCGCCAGCAGCTCCTTAGGTGGGCCTGGAAACACCATATATTTT

V gene: TRBV18
D gene: TRBD2
clone size: -
J gene: TRBJ2-6
CDR3 protein: CASSPRGRASGANVLTF
CDR3 DNA: TGTGCCAGCTCCCCGCGGGGGAGAGCCTCTGGGGCCAACGTCCTGACTTTC

V gene: TRBV15
D gene: -
clone size: -
J gene: TRBJ2-7
CDR3 protein: CATSRETYYEQYF
CDR3 DNA: TGTGCCACCAGCAGAGAAACCTACTACGAGCAGTACTTC

V gene: TRBV7-2
D gene: -
clone size: -
J gene: TRBJ1-5
CDR3 protein: CASSLVTSPSNQPQHF
CDR3 DNA: TGTGCCAGCAGCTTAGTCACCAGTCCGAGCAATCAGCCCCAGCATTTT

V gene: TRBV5-6
D gene: -
clone size: -
J gene: TRBJ2-5
CDR3 protein: CASSLFLRGRETQYF
CDR3 DNA: TGTGCCAGCAGCTTGTTCTTGAGGGGCCGAGAGACCCAGTACTTC

V gene: TRBV28
D gene: TRBD1
clone size: few
J gene: TRBJ1-2
CDR3 protein: CASSRQGMSYGYTF
CDR3 DNA: TGTGCCAGCAGTAGACAGGGGATGAGTTATGGCTACACCTTC

V gene: TRBV19
D gene: -
clone size: few
J gene: TRBJ1-1
CDR3 protein: CASKGYSEMNTEAFF
CDR3 DNA: TGTGCCAGTAAGGGTTACAGCGAGATGAACACTGAAGCTTTCTTT

V gene: TRBV5-1
D gene: TRBD2
clone size: few
J gene: TRBJ2-2
CDR3 protein: CASSLQAGNTGELFF
CDR3 DNA: TGCGCCAGCAGCTTGCAAGCGGGAAACACCGGGGAGCTGTTTTTT

V gene: TRBV7-2
D gene: -
clone size: -
J gene: TRBJ2-2
CDR3 protein: CASSFQSRANTGELFF
CDR3 DNA: TGTGCCAGCAGCTTCCAGAGCCGCGCGAACACCGGGGAGCTGTTTTTT

V gene: TRBV7-2
D gene: -
clone size: -
J gene: TRBJ2-7
CDR3 protein: CASSLDKSVEQYF
CDR3 DNA: TGTGCCAGCAGCTTAGATAAGAGTGTCGAGCAGTACTTC

V gene: TRBV30
D gene: TRBD1
clone size: -
J gene: TRBJ1-1
CDR3 protein: CAWNSDRGTEAFF
CDR3 DNA: TGTGCCTGGAACTCAGACAGGGGCACTGAAGCTTTCTTT

V gene: TRBV6-6
D gene: -
clone size: once
J gene: TRBJ1-2
CDR3 protein: CASRTYRDGYTF
CDR3 DNA: TGTGCCAGCAGAACTTACAGGGATGGCTACACCTTC

V gene: TRBV4-1
D gene: -
clone size: once
J gene: TRBJ2-2
CDR3 protein: CASSQDRANTGELFF
CDR3 DNA: TGCGCCAGCAGCCAAGATAGGGCGAACACCGGGGAGCTGTTTTTT

V gene: TRBV10-3
D gene: TRBD2
clone size: -
J gene: TRBJ2-7
CDR3 protein: CASHSGRLGGEQYF
CDR3 DNA: TGTGCCAGCCATAGCGGGAGACTCGGCGGAGAGCAGTACTTC

V gene: TRBV7-9
D gene: -
clone size: few
J gene: TRBJ2-2
CDR3 protein: CASSYVRGSVNTGELFF
CDR3 DNA: TGTGCCAGCAGCTATGTCAGGGGTTCGGTGAACACCGGGGAGCTGTTTTTT

V gene: TRBV18
D gene: -
clone size: -
J gene: TRBJ2-7
CDR3 protein: CASSPLGSNSYEQYF
CDR3 DNA: TGTGCCAGCTCACCACTGGGTTCTAACTCCTACGAGCAGTACTTC

V gene: TRBV29-1
D gene: -
clone size: -
J gene: TRBJ1-1
CDR3 protein: CSATRRGRGTEAFF
CDR3 DNA: TGCAGCGCCACTCGGCGAGGGAGAGGCACTGAAGCTTTCTTT

V gene: TRBV11-1
D gene: TRBD2
clone size: -
J gene: TRBJ2-2
CDR3 protein: CASSSPGLAGGRNTGELFF
CDR3 DNA: TGTGCCAGCAGCTCCCCGGGACTAGCGGGAGGAAGGAACACCGGGGAGCTGTTTTTT

V gene: TRBV7-9
D gene: -
clone size: -
J gene: TRBJ2-1
CDR3 protein: CASSRAAGFPDNEQFF
CDR3 DNA: TGTGCCAGCAGCCGAGCGGCAGGGTTTCCCGACAATGAGCAGTTCTTC

V gene: TRBV5-1
D gene: -
clone size: -
J gene: TRBJ1-1
CDR3 protein: CASSGNRANTEAFF
CDR3 DNA: TGCGCCAGCAGCGGAAACAGGGCGAACACTGAAGCTTTCTTT